The present T cell receptor beta chain was sequenced within a study of graft-versus-host responses after intestinal transplantation. Across the study: Recipients had transplants, and these were multivisceral, liver-intestinal, or isolated intestinal.

TCRdb keeps only in-frame clones here, not all; method: immunoSEQ multiplex PCR. Seen here are about 70,000 clones, 90% to 95% observed once, and the top ten hold over 0.4%. Concerning this clone: Its antigen remains unknown.

CDR3 length equals 14 residues. V shed 2 bases and J shed 0 bases, with 5 bases lying between them. CDR1 is MNHEY and CDR2 is SMNVEV in the germline V gene (reference sequence). The J gene is TRBJ2-1, the V gene TRBV27; D is unresolved. The source was unstimulated CD8+ T cells sorted from spleen or lymph node cells, collected before intestinal transplant. The receptor's source is a human donor who received an intestinal transplant. The DNA for the CDR3 is TGTGCCAGCAGTTTAGAGATCTCCTACAATGAGCAGTTCTTC. It translates to CASSLEISYNEQFF.